This is a list of T cell receptor beta chains from one sample in a study of CD8+ T cells in alopecia areata. The data were produced by immunoSEQ multiplex PCR, yet TCRdb's version contains in-frame clones alone and is incomplete. The sample lists 200,000 or so clones, around 62% occurring once. The specimen was CD4+ T cells sorted from blood, collected at week 0. Receptor source: a human donor with alopecia areata. CDR3s include the opening cysteine and the closing phenylalanine or tryptophan. The order of the fields is V gene, J gene, CDR3 protein.

v_call: TRBV29-1; j_call: TRBJ2-5; cdr3_aa: CSVAGLAVETQYF
v_call: TRBV7-2; j_call: TRBJ1-2; cdr3_aa: CASRLGPSQGGYTF
v_call: TRBV5-1; j_call: TRBJ2-5; cdr3_aa: CASSSEIGTGAETQYF
v_call: TRBV18; j_call: TRBJ2-7; cdr3_aa: CASSPPGQASYEQYF
v_call: TRBV25-1; j_call: TRBJ1-1; cdr3_aa: CASSESRRSGRPEAFF
v_call: TRBV7-9; j_call: TRBJ1-1; cdr3_aa: CASRRDGRTGNTEAFF
v_call: TRBV7-9; j_call: TRBJ2-4; cdr3_aa: CASSRSHVDIQYF
v_call: TRBV15; j_call: TRBJ2-7; cdr3_aa: CATKDGTGSHEQYF
v_call: TRBV25-1; j_call: TRBJ1-1; cdr3_aa: CASTGLTEAFF
v_call: TRBV15; j_call: TRBJ1-3; cdr3_aa: CATSTRSSGNTIYF
v_call: TRBV6-5; j_call: TRBJ2-6; cdr3_aa: CASSYEGTGANVLTF
v_call: TRBV27; j_call: TRBJ2-5; cdr3_aa: CASRLAGRQETQYF
v_call: TRBV5-4; j_call: TRBJ2-3; cdr3_aa: CASSPRVAGVDTQYF
v_call: TRBV10-3; j_call: TRBJ1-1; cdr3_aa: CAISGGERTEAFF
v_call: TRBV7-9; j_call: TRBJ2-7; cdr3_aa: CASSSGKVSSYEQYF